This entry lists 8 T cell receptor beta chains sequenced from one sample in a study of shared clonotypes between healthy human individuals. Sequencing was performed with immunoSEQ multiplex PCR; in TCRdb, only in-frame clones are kept and a portion is missing. The table records 2,500,000 or so clones, approximately 90% of them present only once. Sequencing input: naive CD4+ T cells from PBMCs. Subset specified: CD45RA+ positively selected. These receptors were obtained from a man between 18 and 29 years old in good health. Some clones in this sample may be carry-over from other donors' samples.

CDR3: CASKAGSGNTIYF. The CDR3 DNA is TGTGCCAGCAAAGCCGGCTCTGGAAACACCATATATTTT. The rearrangement uses TRBV2 and TRBJ1-3; D ambiguous. The germline V and J ends were trimmed by 7 bases and 0 bases, with 7 bases remaining between them. Germline V gives CDR1 SNHLY, CDR2 FYNNEI. The CDR3 spans 13 residues.

The chain combines TRBV9 with TRBJ2-3; the D gene is possibly TRBD2 (5 bases). V lost 0 bases to trimming and J lost 4 bases, with 12 bases between them. This CDR3 spans 15 amino acids. Germline V gene sequence: CDR1 SGDLS, CDR2 YYNGEE. CDR3 DNA sequence: TGTGCCAGCAGCGTAGAACCCGGGGTCCCAGATACGCAGTATTTT. Translating gives CASSVEPGVPDTQYF.

The V and J genes are TRBV11-2 and TRBJ2-7; 9 nucleotides agree with TRBD1. This CDR3 comprises 15 residues. V lost 7 bases, J lost 5 bases, and 12 bases stayed unmatched. Germline V gives CDR1 SGHAT, CDR2 FQNNGV. CDR3 sequence reads: CASTQSTGGLNEQYF. DNA of the CDR3: TGTGCCAGCACCCAAAGTACAGGGGGCCTAAACGAGCAGTACTTC. Full variable domain (rest looked up from reference TRBV11-2 and TRBJ2-7): EAGVAQSPRYKIIEKRQSVAFWCNPISGHATLYWYQQILGQGPKLLIQFQNNGVVDDSQLPKDRFSAERLKGVDSTLKIQPAKLEDSAVYLCASTQSTGGLNEQYFGPGTRLTVT.

The chain joins TRBV5-1 to TRBJ1-2; 7 nucleotides match TRBD1. The CDR3 has 14 residues. J was trimmed by 7 bases and V by 5 bases; bases with no gene match: 11. Germline CDR1 reads SGHRS; CDR2 reads YFSETQ. The DNA of the CDR3 is TGCGCCAGCAGTCAGGGGGAGGCTTCGGGTGGCTACACCTTC. Protein product: CASSQGEASGGYTF.

The chain is built from TRBV1 and TRBJ2-7; the D call TRBD1 from the table was never checked on the DNA. TRBV1 is labeled a pseudogene. The CDR3 loop spans 15 amino acids. In nucleotides, the CDR3 is TGCACCAGCAGCCAAGATGCCGAAGGGGCCTACGAGCAGTACTTC. As protein: CTSSQDAEGAYEQYF.

The chain links TRBV25-1 to TRBJ2-2, with 7 bases matching TRBD1. Germline V gene data show CDR1 as MGHDK and CDR2 as SYGVNS. The CDR3 is 16 residues long. V gave up 6 bases and J gave up 6 bases; unmatched junction bases: 13. The CDR3 bases are TGTGCCAGCAGCAATACCGGACAGGCGGCTGCCGGGGAGCTGTTTTTT. This encodes CASSNTGQAAAGELFF.

Turning to this clone: Distinct nucleotide sequences in the sample also encode this CDR3. The CDR3 loop is CASSSLGGGTEAFF. CDR3 nucleotides: TGTGCCAGCAGCTCCCTGGGGGGAGGAACTGAAGCTTTCTTT. The chain recombines TRBV7-9 with TRBJ1-1; D may be TRBD1 (5 bases). The CDR3 sequence is 14 residues long. CDR1 SEHNR and CDR2 FQNEAQ come from the germline V gene (reference sequence). Between the trimmed V and J ends, which lost 4 bases and 5 bases, there was a span of 14 bases.

V and J are TRBV5-1 and TRBJ1-2; perhaps TRBD1 as D (6 bases). Looked up from germline, CDR1 is SGHRS and CDR2 is YFSETQ. Deletions cut 4 bases from V and 7 bases from J, with 14 bases between. The CDR3 is made up of 13 amino acids. This chain's CDR3 is CASSPRGGGGYTF. The DNA of the CDR3 is TGCGCCAGCAGCCCTCGGGGGGGCGGTGGCTACACCTTC.